The rows below give T cell receptor beta chains drawn from one sample of a study of T cells in Graves' hyperthyroidism and ophthalmopathy. A single record per CDR3 protein comes from TCRdb applying MiXCR to the multiplex PCR reads. The sample lists 600,000 or so distinct CDR3 sequences, 15% to 20% occurring once. Sequencing was performed on blood. The receptors were sampled from a woman between 25 and 40 years old with Graves' hyperthyroidism. CDR3s include the opening cysteine and the closing phenylalanine or tryptophan. Each record gives: V gene, D gene, J gene, CDR3 length, clone size, CDR3 DNA, CDR3 protein. The D gene is left open where the match is weak. Size tells how often a clone was seen (once, few, many) or the class of an expanded clone, and some rows leave it out.

v_call: TRBV12-3/TRBV12-4
d_call: TRBD2
j_call: TRBJ2-3
cdr3_length: 14
clone_size: many
cdr3_nt: TGTGCCAGCAGTACTAGCGTACCGACAGATACGCAGTATTTT
cdr3_aa: CASSTSVPTDTQYF

v_call: TRBV20-1
d_call: TRBD2
j_call: TRBJ2-3
cdr3_length: 17
clone_size: -
cdr3_nt: TGCAGTGCTAGAGATTGGGCTAGCGGATCCTTCACAGATACGCAGTATTTT
cdr3_aa: CSARDWASGSFTDTQYF

v_call: TRBV28
d_call: TRBD2
j_call: TRBJ2-3
cdr3_length: 14
clone_size: few
cdr3_nt: TGTGCCAGCAGCTCCGGGGGGGACACAGATACGCAGTATTTT
cdr3_aa: CASSSGGDTDTQYF

v_call: TRBV6-2/TRBV6-3
d_call: TRBD1
j_call: TRBJ1-1
cdr3_length: 12
clone_size: few
cdr3_nt: TGTGCCAGTAACAGGGGGGGGACTGAAGCTTTCTTT
cdr3_aa: CASNRGGTEAFF

v_call: TRBV6-4
d_call: -
j_call: TRBJ2-1
cdr3_length: 13
clone_size: -
cdr3_nt: TGTGCCAGCAGTGAGGAAGGGGGTCATGAGCAGTTCTTC
cdr3_aa: CASSEEGGHEQFF

v_call: TRBV28
d_call: -
j_call: TRBJ1-5
cdr3_length: 14
clone_size: many
cdr3_nt: TGTGCCAGCAGCGGGGAGACGGTAAATCAGCCCCAGCATTTT
cdr3_aa: CASSGETVNQPQHF

v_call: TRBV15
d_call: -
j_call: TRBJ1-6
cdr3_length: 15
clone_size: few
cdr3_nt: TGTGCCACCAGCTTCGGGAGCTCCTATAATTCACCCCTCCACTTT
cdr3_aa: CATSFGSSYNSPLHF

v_call: TRBV20-1
d_call: TRBD1
j_call: TRBJ2-7
cdr3_length: 14
clone_size: many
cdr3_nt: TGCAGTGCTAGAGATGGACAGGACGACTACGAGCAGTACTTC
cdr3_aa: CSARDGQDDYEQYF

v_call: TRBV11-1
d_call: TRBD2
j_call: TRBJ2-5
cdr3_length: 14
clone_size: -
cdr3_nt: TGTGCCAGCAGCGTAGGACTAGACTGGGAGACCCAGTACTTC
cdr3_aa: CASSVGLDWETQYF

v_call: TRBV28
d_call: -
j_call: TRBJ1-1
cdr3_length: 13
clone_size: many
cdr3_nt: TGTGCCAGCAGCTATAACAGGGCCACTGAAGCTTTCTTT
cdr3_aa: CASSYNRATEAFF

v_call: TRBV28
d_call: -
j_call: TRBJ2-7
cdr3_length: 17
clone_size: many
cdr3_nt: TGTGCCAGCAGCGACAGGAGTTTACGCCCCCTCCCGTACGAGCAGTACTTC
cdr3_aa: CASSDRSLRPLPYEQYF

v_call: TRBV2
d_call: -
j_call: TRBJ2-4
cdr3_length: 14
clone_size: -
cdr3_nt: TGTGCCAGCAGAGGTACACTAGCCAAAAACATTCAGTACTTC
cdr3_aa: CASRGTLAKNIQYF

v_call: TRBV3-1
d_call: -
j_call: TRBJ2-3
cdr3_length: 14
clone_size: many
cdr3_nt: TGTGCCAGCAGCCAGGGCTATTCGGGAGATACGCAGTATTTT
cdr3_aa: CASSQGYSGDTQYF

v_call: TRBV20-1
d_call: TRBD2
j_call: TRBJ2-1
cdr3_length: 14
clone_size: -
cdr3_nt: TGCAGTGCTCCGTCTAGCGGGAGATTTGGTGAGCAGTTCTTC
cdr3_aa: CSAPSSGRFGEQFF

v_call: TRBV27
d_call: -
j_call: TRBJ1-5
cdr3_length: 15
clone_size: many
cdr3_nt: TGTGCCAGCAGTTTAGGGCACTATAGCAATCAGCCCCAGCATTTT
cdr3_aa: CASSLGHYSNQPQHF

v_call: TRBV7-2
d_call: TRBD1
j_call: TRBJ1-3
cdr3_length: 16
clone_size: few
cdr3_nt: TGTGCCAGCAGCTACACCAGGGGGTACTCTGGAAACACCATATATTTT
cdr3_aa: CASSYTRGYSGNTIYF

v_call: TRBV5-1
d_call: TRBD2
j_call: TRBJ2-1
cdr3_length: 15
clone_size: many
cdr3_nt: TGCGCCAGCAGCGACCCTAGCGGGGAGTACAATGAGCAGTTCTTC
cdr3_aa: CASSDPSGEYNEQFF

v_call: TRBV19
d_call: TRBD1
j_call: TRBJ1-5
cdr3_length: 17
clone_size: -
cdr3_nt: TGTGCCAGTAGTACTTATCCGGGACAGGGGAACAATCAGCCCCAGCATTTT
cdr3_aa: CASSTYPGQGNNQPQHF

v_call: TRBV29-1
d_call: -
j_call: TRBJ2-1
cdr3_length: 12
clone_size: few
cdr3_nt: TGCAGCGTTGACGACGGGAGTGGTGAGCAGTTCTTC
cdr3_aa: CSVDDGSGEQFF

v_call: TRBV9
d_call: -
j_call: TRBJ2-5
cdr3_length: 13
clone_size: many
cdr3_nt: TGTGCCAGCAGCCCGGGAAGGGATGAGACCCAGTACTTC
cdr3_aa: CASSPGRDETQYF

v_call: TRBV7-9
d_call: -
j_call: TRBJ1-1
cdr3_length: 15
clone_size: many
cdr3_nt: TGTGCCAGCAGCTTAGCGGTCGGGACGATCTCTGAAGCTTTCTTT
cdr3_aa: CASSLAVGTISEAFF

v_call: TRBV24-1
d_call: -
j_call: TRBJ2-3
cdr3_length: 14
clone_size: -
cdr3_nt: TGTGCCACCCCTGCGGCCCATAGCACAGATACGCAGTATTTT
cdr3_aa: CATPAAHSTDTQYF

v_call: TRBV6-2/TRBV6-3
d_call: TRBD1
j_call: TRBJ2-7
cdr3_length: 15
clone_size: -
cdr3_nt: TGTGCCAGCAGTTACTCTCGGACAGGGACCTACGAGCAGTACTTC
cdr3_aa: CASSYSRTGTYEQYF

v_call: TRBV5-1
d_call: -
j_call: TRBJ2-7
cdr3_length: 13
clone_size: -
cdr3_nt: TGCGCCAGCAGCTTTACCCGGGCCTACGAGCAGTACTTC
cdr3_aa: CASSFTRAYEQYF

v_call: TRBV3-1
d_call: -
j_call: TRBJ1-2
cdr3_length: 14
clone_size: many
cdr3_nt: TGTGCCAGCAGCCAAATCCACGCTAACTATGGCTACACCTTC
cdr3_aa: CASSQIHANYGYTF

v_call: TRBV28
d_call: -
j_call: TRBJ2-7
cdr3_length: 13
clone_size: -
cdr3_nt: TGTGCCAGCAGTTTGCCAGACACCTACGAGCAGTACTTC
cdr3_aa: CASSLPDTYEQYF

v_call: TRBV10-3
d_call: TRBD1
j_call: TRBJ1-2
cdr3_length: 15
clone_size: -
cdr3_nt: TGTGCCACCATCCCCGGACAGGCGTCTAACTATGGCTACACCTTC
cdr3_aa: CATIPGQASNYGYTF

v_call: TRBV6-2/TRBV6-3
d_call: -
j_call: TRBJ2-5
cdr3_length: 14
clone_size: -
cdr3_nt: TGTGCCAGCTTGACGCGGGGGCTACAAGAGACCCAGTACTTC
cdr3_aa: CASLTRGLQETQYF

v_call: TRBV6-1
d_call: TRBD1
j_call: TRBJ1-2
cdr3_length: 15
clone_size: -
cdr3_nt: TGTGCCAGCAGTGCCCCGGGACAGAAGTACTATGGCTACACCTTC
cdr3_aa: CASSAPGQKYYGYTF

v_call: TRBV12-3/TRBV12-4
d_call: -
j_call: TRBJ2-7
cdr3_length: 14
clone_size: many
cdr3_nt: TGTGCCAGCAGTGTACAGATAAGCCACTACGAGCAGTACTTC
cdr3_aa: CASSVQISHYEQYF

v_call: TRBV7-8
d_call: -
j_call: TRBJ2-3
cdr3_length: 15
clone_size: many
cdr3_nt: TGTGCCAGCAGCTTATATATGAGACCCACAGATACGCAGTATTTT
cdr3_aa: CASSLYMRPTDTQYF

v_call: TRBV7-2
d_call: -
j_call: TRBJ1-2
cdr3_length: 14
clone_size: many
cdr3_nt: TGTGCCAGCAGCTTATTGGGGACTTCGTATGGCTACACCTTC
cdr3_aa: CASSLLGTSYGYTF

v_call: TRBV28
d_call: TRBD1
j_call: TRBJ2-5
cdr3_length: 17
clone_size: many
cdr3_nt: TGTGCCAGCAGTGACCCGGGACAGGGTGGGGCCCAAGAGACCCAGTACTTC
cdr3_aa: CASSDPGQGGAQETQYF

v_call: TRBV28
d_call: -
j_call: TRBJ2-3
cdr3_length: 15
clone_size: many
cdr3_nt: TGTGCCAGCAGTCCAGGGGACGGGTTCACAGATACGCAGTATTTT
cdr3_aa: CASSPGDGFTDTQYF

v_call: TRBV5-4
d_call: -
j_call: TRBJ2-5
cdr3_length: 14
clone_size: few
cdr3_nt: TGTGCCAGCAGCGAACACCGGGCCCTAGAGACCCAGTACTTC
cdr3_aa: CASSEHRALETQYF

v_call: TRBV15
d_call: -
j_call: TRBJ1-4
cdr3_length: 18
clone_size: -
cdr3_nt: TGTGCCACCAGCCACCCCGGCCCCCTGGGGCGCGGGGGTGAAAAACTGTTTTTT
cdr3_aa: CATSHPGPLGRGGEKLFF

v_call: TRBV11-2
d_call: -
j_call: TRBJ2-5
cdr3_length: 16
clone_size: once
cdr3_nt: TGTGCCAGCAGCCAGACTAACGGGAGTTGGCAAGAGACCCAGTACTTC
cdr3_aa: CASSQTNGSWQETQYF

v_call: TRBV6-2/TRBV6-3
d_call: TRBD1
j_call: TRBJ1-1
cdr3_length: 13
clone_size: -
cdr3_nt: TGTGCCAGCAGTGGGGGACAGGGGCTTGAAGCTTTCTTT
cdr3_aa: CASSGGQGLEAFF

v_call: TRBV28
d_call: -
j_call: TRBJ1-6
cdr3_length: 14
clone_size: many
cdr3_nt: TGTGCCAGCATAGTGGGAGACTATAATTCACCCCTCCACTTT
cdr3_aa: CASIVGDYNSPLHF

v_call: TRBV5-1
d_call: -
j_call: TRBJ2-1
cdr3_length: 14
clone_size: many
cdr3_nt: TGCGCCAGCAGCCCCGACTTTCGCTACAATGAGCAGTTCTTC
cdr3_aa: CASSPDFRYNEQFF

v_call: TRBV7-2
d_call: TRBD2
j_call: TRBJ2-3
cdr3_length: 15
clone_size: many
cdr3_nt: TGTGCCAGCAGCTTAATGGCGGGAGAGGAAGATACGCAGTATTTT
cdr3_aa: CASSLMAGEEDTQYF

v_call: TRBV3-1
d_call: TRBD1
j_call: TRBJ2-1
cdr3_length: 21
clone_size: -
cdr3_nt: TGTGCCAGCAGCCAAGGTCGTCCGGGACAGGGTTTAGGACTCGGGAACAATGAGCAGTTCTTC
cdr3_aa: CASSQGRPGQGLGLGNNEQFF

v_call: TRBV5-1
d_call: -
j_call: TRBJ2-3
cdr3_length: 13
clone_size: many
cdr3_nt: TGCGCCAGCAGCTTGGAGGGGATGGATACGCAGTATTTT
cdr3_aa: CASSLEGMDTQYF

v_call: TRBV30
d_call: TRBD1
j_call: TRBJ2-1
cdr3_length: 13
clone_size: many
cdr3_nt: TGTGCCTGGGACAGGGATACCTACAATGAGCAGTTCTTC
cdr3_aa: CAWDRDTYNEQFF

v_call: TRBV5-1
d_call: -
j_call: TRBJ1-1
cdr3_length: 12
clone_size: many
cdr3_nt: TGCGCCAGCAGCTTGTCGGAGAGAGAAGCTTTCTTT
cdr3_aa: CASSLSEREAFF

v_call: TRBV20-1
d_call: -
j_call: TRBJ2-7
cdr3_length: 13
clone_size: many
cdr3_nt: TGCAGTGCTGCGGGTAAAGTCCCTAACGAGCAGTACTTC
cdr3_aa: CSAAGKVPNEQYF

v_call: TRBV5-1
d_call: -
j_call: TRBJ2-1
cdr3_length: 15
clone_size: -
cdr3_nt: TGCGCCAGCAGCTTATGGGATAGCGGAAACAATGAGCAGTTCTTC
cdr3_aa: CASSLWDSGNNEQFF

v_call: TRBV6-2/TRBV6-3
d_call: TRBD1
j_call: TRBJ2-3
cdr3_length: 14
clone_size: -
cdr3_nt: TGTGCCAGCAGTAGGACAGGGAACACAGCTACGCAGTATTTT
cdr3_aa: CASSRTGNTATQYF

v_call: TRBV10-3
d_call: TRBD1
j_call: TRBJ2-2
cdr3_length: 17
clone_size: -
cdr3_nt: TGTGCCATCAGGTCTGGTTCGGGACAGGGTAACACCGGGGAGCTGTTTTTT
cdr3_aa: CAIRSGSGQGNTGELFF

v_call: TRBV12-3/TRBV12-4
d_call: -
j_call: TRBJ2-1
cdr3_length: 14
clone_size: many
cdr3_nt: TGTGCCAGCAGCGTCGGGTCGAGACGCGATGAGCAGTTCTTC
cdr3_aa: CASSVGSRRDEQFF

v_call: TRBV5-5
d_call: -
j_call: TRBJ2-5
cdr3_length: 16
clone_size: -
cdr3_nt: TGTGCCAGCAGCTTGTCGGCAGGGGGGTACCAAGAGACCCAGTACTTC
cdr3_aa: CASSLSAGGYQETQYF

v_call: TRBV20-1
d_call: -
j_call: TRBJ2-5
cdr3_length: 14
clone_size: few
cdr3_nt: TGCAGTGTTAGGGGAGGGGGTACGCGAGAGACCCAGTACTTC
cdr3_aa: CSVRGGGTRETQYF

v_call: TRBV11-2
d_call: -
j_call: TRBJ2-7
cdr3_length: 13
clone_size: many
cdr3_nt: TGTGCCAGCAGCTTAGTCAGGTTCGACGAGCAGTACTTC
cdr3_aa: CASSLVRFDEQYF

v_call: TRBV28
d_call: -
j_call: TRBJ2-3
cdr3_length: 15
clone_size: many
cdr3_nt: TGTGCCAGCAGTTTCTCCACGGCTAGCACAGATACGCAGTATTTT
cdr3_aa: CASSFSTASTDTQYF

v_call: TRBV4-1
d_call: -
j_call: TRBJ1-2
cdr3_length: 14
clone_size: few
cdr3_nt: TGCGCCAGCAGCCCTCCTCTGGGCAGGGATGGCTACACCTTC
cdr3_aa: CASSPPLGRDGYTF